These 17 T cell receptor beta chains were sequenced from one sample in a study of technical replicates of blood from several donors. Repertoires were generated with immunoSEQ multiplex PCR, while TCRdb's copy carries only in-frame clones and drops some. Seen here are about 76,000 clones, 90% to 95% observed once, and the top ten hold approximately 0.4%. Sequencing was carried out using T cells isolated from PBMCs. The receptors were sampled from a human donor in good health.

Written as DNA, the CDR3 is TGCAGTGCTGAGGAGAACACTGAAGCTTTCTTT. Translated, it gives CSAEENTEAFF. V gene TRBV20-1 combines with J gene TRBJ1-1, with D unresolved. The CDR3 consists of 11 residues. Deletions cut 5 bases from V and 1 base from J, with 5 bases between. Germline assignment: CDR1 DFQATT and CDR2 SNEGSKA (reference sequence).

The chain uses TRBV29-1 and TRBJ2-5, with 7 bases fitting TRBD2. The ends lost 7 bases at V and 5 bases at J; junction bases unmatched: 7. The germline V gene encodes CDR1 SQVTM and CDR2 ANQGSEA. The CDR3 runs 12 residues. Written as DNA, the CDR3 is TGCAGCGCAAGACACGGGAGGGAGACCCAGTACTTC. It encodes CSARHGRETQYF.

The chain has TRBV5-4 and TRBJ2-7; D is possibly TRBD1 (5 bases). The CDR3 contains 13 residues. The germline CDR1 and CDR2 sequences are SGHNT and YYREEE (reference sequence). V shed 4 bases and J shed 5 bases, with 13 bases lying between them. In DNA form, the CDR3 reads TGTGCCAGCAGCCTGGGGCCTCACGACGAGCAGTACTTC. Protein product: CASSLGPHDEQYF. The variable domain in full, completed from reference TRBV5-4 and TRBJ2-7, reads ETGVTQSPTHLIKTRGQQVTLRCSSQSGHNTVSWYQQALGQGPQFIFQYYREEENGRGNFPPRFSGLQFPNYSSELNVNALELDDSALYLCASSLGPHDEQYFGPGTRLTVT.

The V call is TRBV2, the J call TRBJ2-3; TRBD2 aligns across 14 bases. The CDR3 covers 15 residues. Per germline, CDR1 SNHLY and CDR2 FYNNEI. With V trimmed by 8 bases and J by 6 bases, 7 bases remained unmatched. The CDR3 DNA sequence: TGTGCCAGCTCCGGGACTAGCGGGAGTGGGGATACGCAGTATTTT. This encodes CASSGTSGSGDTQYF.

This clone was detected only once. Other DNA sequences in this specimen translate into the identical CDR3. V gene TRBV19 combines with J gene TRBJ2-3, with D possibly being TRBD2 (5 bases). Germline CDR1 LNHDA, CDR2 SQIVND (reference sequence). Trimming left V 1 base short and J 4 bases short, with 6 bases between. The CDR3 is 13 amino acids. The CDR3 protein is CASSIVGADTQYF. Here the CDR3 DNA reads TGTGCCAGTAGTATAGTGGGAGCAGATACGCAGTATTTT.

The chain recombines TRBV18 with TRBJ2-7; D may be TRBD2 (5 bases). The CDR3 covers 15 residues. Germline values: CDR1 KGHSH, CDR2 LQKENI. Trimming left V 4 bases short and J 2 bases short, with 15 bases between. This CDR3 reads CASSRSGSATYEQYF. The CDR3 DNA reads TGTGCCAGCTCACGGTCGGGTAGCGCTACCTACGAGCAGTACTTC.

J is TRBJ2-1 and V is TRBV5-4; 9 nucleotides line up with TRBD2. The CDR3 is made up of 15 amino acids. Trimming took 2 bases from V and 8 from J; bases not matched to a gene: 8. The germline gives CDR1 SGHNT, CDR2 YYREEE (reference sequence). The CDR3 loop reads CASSLLAGEIYEQFF. The CDR3 DNA reads TGTGCCAGCAGCTTATTAGCGGGAGAAATCTATGAGCAGTTCTTC.

This chain joins TRBV9 and TRBJ2-7, with 7 nucleotides matching TRBD2. The junction had 12 bases not matched to a gene; V was cut back by 3 bases and J by 3 bases. The germline CDR1 and CDR2 sequences are SGDLS and YYNGEE. This CDR3 contains 16 residues. CDR3 in amino acids: CASSALIGGGNYEQYF. DNA of the CDR3: TGTGCCAGCAGCGCTCTAATCGGCGGGGGAAACTACGAGCAGTACTTC.

The chain uses TRBV4-2 and TRBJ1-3, with D perhaps matching TRBD1 (6 bases). V lost 1 base to trimming and J lost 1 base, with 8 bases between them. Looked up from germline, CDR1 is LGHNA and CDR2 is YNFKEQ. This CDR3 contains 15 residues. Written as DNA, the CDR3 is TGTGCCAGCAGCCAAGGGACAGATTCTGGAAACACCATATATTTT. It is translated as CASSQGTDSGNTIYF.

The chain joins TRBV6-5 to TRBJ2-5; D ambiguous. Germline CDR1 is MNHEY and CDR2 is SVGAGI. The CDR3 runs to 13 residues. Trimming shortened V by 7 bases and J by 5 bases, and 14 bases separated the two germline ends. The CDR3 region has the DNA TGTGCCAGCAAGCCCGACGGGTGGGAGACCCAGTACTTC. As protein: CASKPDGWETQYF.

The chain joins TRBV19 to TRBJ1-3; 7 bases fit TRBD1. The CDR3 is 14 amino acids. Germline-derived CDR1 and CDR2 are LNHDA and SQIVND (reference sequence). V was pared by 6 bases and J by 4 bases, with 6 bases of the junction left unmatched. The CDR3 DNA sequence: TGTGCCAGTAGAGACAGGGCGGCAGGAAACACCATATATTTT. This sequence encodes CASRDRAAGNTIYF.

The rearrangement joins TRBV5-5 to TRBJ2-7; TRBD1 matches at 10 bases. With 0 bases clipped from V and 3 bases from J, the junction kept 15 bases outside the gene matches. The CDR3 is 19 amino acids. CDR1 and CDR2 (germline): SGHKS, YYEKEE (reference sequence). As DNA, the CDR3 is TGTGCCAGCAGCTTGGGACAGGGGGCGCGACGGGAGAGAATCTACGAGCAGTACTTC. Protein sequence: CASSLGQGARRERIYEQYF.

The V gene is TRBV27, the J gene TRBJ1-1; D not certain. Germline V gene data show CDR1 as MNHEY and CDR2 as SMNVEV (reference sequence). The CDR3 consists of 14 residues. Trimming removed 1 base at V and 0 bases at J, with 6 bases between. The CDR3 region is CASSLYSLNTEAFF. The CDR3, as DNA: TGTGCCAGCAGTTTATATAGCTTGAACACTGAAGCTTTCTTT.

The gene calls are TRBV9 and TRBJ2-6; maybe TRBD1 (6 bases). The CDR3 has 15 residues. The ends were cut back, 7 bases at V and 2 bases at J, with 13 bases in the middle. Germline lookup yields CDR1 SGDLS and CDR2 YYNGEE. CDR3 nucleotides: TGTGCCAGCCATAATGGGGGCGCTGGGGCCAACGTCCTGACTTTC. Translating it yields CASHNGGAGANVLTF. Full variable domain (remainder filled in from reference TRBV9 and TRBJ2-6): DSGVTQTPKHLITATGQRVTLRCSPRSGDLSVYWYQQSLDQGLQFLIQYYNGEERAKGNILERFSAQQFPDLHSELNLSSLELGDSALYFCASHNGGAGANVLTFGAGSRLTVL.

V usage is TRBV4-1 and J usage is TRBJ1-1; a weak D match, TRBD1 (5 bases). From germline, CDR1 is MGHRA and CDR2 YSYEKL. This CDR3 contains 15 residues. Between the trimmed V and J ends, which lost 4 bases and 1 base, there was a span of 13 bases. In nucleotides, the CDR3 is TGCGCCAGCAGCCCCTTTGGGCAGGGGAACACTGAAGCTTTCTTT. It translates to CASSPFGQGNTEAFF.

The rearrangement uses TRBV30 and TRBJ2-5; 7 nucleotides line up with TRBD1. The CDR3 loop spans 14 amino acids. CDR1 is GTSNPN and CDR2 is SVGIG in the germline V gene (reference sequence). After removal of 2 bases from V and 3 bases from J, the junction contained 6 bases not matched to a gene. The CDR3 spells CAWSWITGEETQYF. The CDR3 DNA sequence: TGTGCCTGGAGTTGGATAACAGGGGAAGAGACCCAGTACTTC. Together with reference TRBV30 and TRBJ2-5, the CDR3 gives the full variable domain: SQTIHQWPATLVQPVGSPLSLECTVEGTSNPNLYWYRQAAGRGLQLLFYSVGIGQISSEVPQNLSASRPQDRQFILSSKKLLLSDSGFYLCAWSWITGEETQYFGPGTRLLVL.

J is TRBJ2-5 and V is TRBV7-3; D ambiguous. From germline, CDR1 is SGHTA and CDR2 FQGTGA. This CDR3 is built from 12 residues. Between the trimmed V and J ends, which lost 3 bases and 5 bases, there was a span of 7 bases. This chain's CDR3 is CASSFDTETQYF. CDR3 DNA sequence: TGTGCCAGCAGCTTTGATACTGAGACCCAGTACTTC. The full variable domain, in which reference TRBV7-3 and TRBJ2-5 provide the parts outside the CDR3, is GAGVSQTPSNKVTEKGKYVELRCDPISGHTALYWYRQSLGQGPEFLIYFQGTGAADDSGLPNDRFFAVRPEGSVSTLKIQRTERGDSAVYLCASSFDTETQYFGPGTRLLVL.